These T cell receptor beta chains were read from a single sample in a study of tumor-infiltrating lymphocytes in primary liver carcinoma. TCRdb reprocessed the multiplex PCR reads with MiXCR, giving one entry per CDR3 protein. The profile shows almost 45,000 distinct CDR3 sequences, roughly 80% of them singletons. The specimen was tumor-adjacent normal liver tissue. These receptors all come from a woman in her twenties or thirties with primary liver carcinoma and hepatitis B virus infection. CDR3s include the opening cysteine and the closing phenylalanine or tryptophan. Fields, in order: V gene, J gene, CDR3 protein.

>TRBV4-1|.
CTSSSGTGWRTDTQHF
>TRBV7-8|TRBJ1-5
CANSFKPTLKGPQHF
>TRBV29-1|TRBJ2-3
CTTYGGTSGTDTQYF
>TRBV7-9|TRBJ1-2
CANSFSGGDGYTF
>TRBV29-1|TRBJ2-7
CSIGTSPEGREQYF
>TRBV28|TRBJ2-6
CVSRGTGSVNVLTF
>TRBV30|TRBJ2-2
CAWRELGGDTGELFF
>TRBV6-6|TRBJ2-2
CASNPNEREVSGELFF
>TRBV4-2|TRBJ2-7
CASSQRTSVSYELYF
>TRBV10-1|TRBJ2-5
CASSGGGVYQEAQYF
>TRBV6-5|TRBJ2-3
CASSHSYGGTDRQYF
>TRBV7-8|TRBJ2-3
CDSGATTSGSRKNTQYF
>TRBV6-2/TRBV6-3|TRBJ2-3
CASSYSPDRLDTQYF
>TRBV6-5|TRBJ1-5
CASRYSTESQPQHF
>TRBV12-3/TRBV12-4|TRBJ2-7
CAISPPPGLGVVEQYF
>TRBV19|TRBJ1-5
CASSKRGTGVMNQPQHF
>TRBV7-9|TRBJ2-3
CASSLERGEQEDTQYF
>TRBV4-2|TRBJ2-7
CASDPGAGANYEQHF
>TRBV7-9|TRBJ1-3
CASSLIGTGDNTIYF
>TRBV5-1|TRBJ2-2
CASSLGHRDRAAGELLF
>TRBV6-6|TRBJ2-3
CASSLLDGDTQYF
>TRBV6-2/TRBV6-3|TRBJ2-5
CACSYSIVSMTQYF
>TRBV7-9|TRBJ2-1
CASSLVRFSHNEQFF
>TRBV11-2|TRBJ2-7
CASSLQRAYGRYF
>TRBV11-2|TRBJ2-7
CASSRTESSYEQYF
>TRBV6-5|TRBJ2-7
CASSSVETYEQYF
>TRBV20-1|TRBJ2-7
CSARQFYEQYF
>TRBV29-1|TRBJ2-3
CSVTGSADFPHTDTQYF
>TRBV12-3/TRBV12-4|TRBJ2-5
CASSFRTGGTQETQYF
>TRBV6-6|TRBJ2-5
CASSSDLPRGRETQYF
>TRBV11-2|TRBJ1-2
CASTQVGGGSYTF
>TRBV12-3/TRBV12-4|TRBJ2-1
CATTGTPWGDQFF
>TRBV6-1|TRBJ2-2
CTSNTSNTGELFF
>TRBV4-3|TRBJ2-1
CASCQDTGSSYNEQFF
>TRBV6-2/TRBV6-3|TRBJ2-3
CGSCYGVRGLRGDTQYF
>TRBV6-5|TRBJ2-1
CASGWTSASYNEGFF
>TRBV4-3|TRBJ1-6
CTSSHGEASPLHF